The present TCR beta chain was sequenced within a study of blood T cell repertoires in COVID-19. TCRdb's copy holds only in-frame clones and misses some; the assay was immunoSEQ multiplex PCR. Of about 200,000 clones listed, 70% to 90% are singletons. V lost 4 bases and J 7 bases, leaving 14 bases between the germline ends. CDR3 length: 14 amino acids. Germline V gene sequence: CDR1 SEHNR, CDR2 FQNEAQ (reference sequence). This TCR was recovered from a woman in her 50s with active or convalescent COVID-19. The material sequenced was peripheral blood. This chain links TRBV7-9 with TRBJ2-1, with a possible D match to TRBD1 (6 bases). CDR3 protein: CASSSGTTGNEQFF. CDR3 in DNA: TGTGCCAGCAGCTCCGGGACAACCGGGAATGAGCAGTTCTTC.